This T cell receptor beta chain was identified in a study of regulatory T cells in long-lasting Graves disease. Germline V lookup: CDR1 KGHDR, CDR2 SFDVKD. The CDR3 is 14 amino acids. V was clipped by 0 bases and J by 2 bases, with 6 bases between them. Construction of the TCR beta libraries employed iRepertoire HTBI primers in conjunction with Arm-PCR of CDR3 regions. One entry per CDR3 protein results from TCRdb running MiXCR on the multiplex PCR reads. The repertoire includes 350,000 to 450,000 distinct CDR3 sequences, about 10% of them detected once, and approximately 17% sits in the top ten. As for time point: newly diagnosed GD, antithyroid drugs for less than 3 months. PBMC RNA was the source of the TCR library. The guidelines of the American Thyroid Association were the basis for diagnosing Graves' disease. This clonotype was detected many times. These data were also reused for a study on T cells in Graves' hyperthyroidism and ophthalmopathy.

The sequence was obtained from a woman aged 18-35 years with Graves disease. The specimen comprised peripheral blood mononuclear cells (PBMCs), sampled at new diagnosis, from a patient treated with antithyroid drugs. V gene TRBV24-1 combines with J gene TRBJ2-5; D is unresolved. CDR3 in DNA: TGTGCCACCAGTGATTTGACAGAGCAAGAGACCCAGTACTTC. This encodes CATSDLTEQETQYF.